These 10 T cell receptor beta chains were sequenced from one sample in a study of blood T cell repertoires in COVID-19. The method was immunoSEQ multiplex PCR; TCRdb's version includes in-frame clones alone and lacks a portion of them. The table records 55,000 or so clones, approximately 90% of them present only once. What was sequenced was peripheral blood. Source of these receptors: a man between 40 and 49 years old with acute or convalescent COVID-19.

The CDR3 DNA reads as TGTGCCAGCAGTCGTAAGGGGGGGGTTAACTATGGCTACACCTTC. This codes for CASSRKGGVNYGYTF. V and J are TRBV27 and TRBJ1-2; a weak D match, TRBD1 (6 bases). Germline V CDR1 and CDR2: MNHEY, SMNVEV (reference sequence). This CDR3 has 15 residues. V was pared by 5 bases and J by 1 base, with 14 bases between.

This rearrangement joins TRBV19 to TRBJ1-5; tentatively, D is TRBD1 (6 bases). The V gene lost 6 bases and the J gene lost 3 bases, with 15 bases spanning the gap. The CDR3 spans 15 residues. Germline V CDR1 and CDR2: LNHDA, SQIVND (reference sequence). Here the CDR3 reads CASRKTGVLNQPQHF. The DNA of the CDR3 is TGTGCCAGTAGAAAGACAGGAGTGCTCAATCAGCCCCAGCATTTT.

The chain is built from TRBV5-1 and TRBJ1-5; 8 nucleotides agree with TRBD1. The trim removed 4 bases at V and 7 bases at J, leaving 10 bases unmatched. The CDR3 consists of 15 residues. Germline V lookup: CDR1 SGHRS, CDR2 YFSETQ. For the CDR3, the DNA is TGCGCCAGCAGCCTCGAAGCAGGGGGCGGGCAGCCCCAGCATTTT. This sequence encodes CASSLEAGGGQPQHF. Drawing the rest from reference TRBV5-1 and TRBJ1-5, the complete variable domain is KAGVTQTPRYLIKTRGQQVTLSCSPISGHRSVSWYQQTPGQGLQFLFEYFSETQRNKGNFPGRFSGRQFSNSRSEMNVSTLELGDSALYLCASSLEAGGGQPQHFGDGTRLSIL.

This clone was counted only a few times. The chain uses TRBV25-1 and TRBJ1-1; D remains unclear. The germline V and J ends were trimmed by 4 bases and 7 bases, with 10 bases remaining between them. The CDR3 is made up of 12 amino acids. The germline CDR1 and CDR2 sequences are MGHDK and SYGVNS. CDR3 sequence: CASSVRENEAFF. The CDR3 nucleotides read TGTGCCAGCAGTGTGAGGGAGAATGAAGCTTTCTTT.

The chain links TRBV5-1 to TRBJ2-1, with 15 bases lining up with TRBD2. J lost 8 bases, V lost 0 bases, and 3 bases had no gene match. The CDR3 totals 16 residues. The germline gives CDR1 SGHRS, CDR2 YFSETQ. Here the CDR3 reads CASSLGTSGRGDEQFF. DNA of the CDR3: TGCGCCAGCAGCTTGGGGACTAGCGGGAGGGGAGATGAGCAGTTCTTC. Drawing the rest from reference TRBV5-1 and TRBJ2-1, the complete variable domain is KAGVTQTPRYLIKTRGQQVTLSCSPISGHRSVSWYQQTPGQGLQFLFEYFSETQRNKGNFPGRFSGRQFSNSRSEMNVSTLELGDSALYLCASSLGTSGRGDEQFFGPGTRLTVL.

The J gene is TRBJ1-1, the V gene TRBV5-6; 7 nucleotides agree with TRBD1. This CDR3 is 14 amino acids long. Trimming took 1 base from V and 3 from J; bases not matched to a gene: 3. Germline values: CDR1 SGHDT, CDR2 YYEEEE. The CDR3 nucleotides are TGTGCCAGCAGCTTGCTCCAGGGGGACACTGAAGCTTTCTTT. This encodes CASSLLQGDTEAFF.

J is TRBJ2-7 and V is TRBV28; weak D call: TRBD2 (5 bases). Germline V CDR1 and CDR2: MDHEN, SYDVKM. Trimming removed 6 bases at V and 6 bases at J, with 18 bases between. The CDR3 totals 14 residues. The CDR3 reads CASSSSGGPGEQYF. CDR3 DNA: TGTGCCAGCAGCTCAAGCGGAGGCCCTGGCGAGCAGTACTTC.

This clone was seen more than once but under ten times. V usage is TRBV27 and J usage is TRBJ2-2; 12 bases are a match to TRBD2. CDR1 and CDR2 from the germline V gene are MNHEY and SMNVEV (reference sequence). CDR3 length: 18 amino acids. J lost 0 bases, V lost 3 bases, and 5 bases had no gene match. CDR3 amino acids: CASSLLGLAGANTGELFF. CDR3 nucleotides: TGTGCCAGCAGTTTGCTGGGACTAGCGGGTGCGAACACCGGGGAGCTGTTTTTT.

The J gene is TRBJ1-5, the V gene TRBV27, with a weak D call TRBD1 (5 bases). V gave up 6 bases and J gave up 6 bases, with 12 bases separating them. CDR1 MNHEY and CDR2 SMNVEV come from the germline V gene (reference sequence). The CDR3 length is 13 residues. Written as DNA, the CDR3 is TGTGCCAGCAGCCAATCAAGGGGTCAGCCCCAGCATTTT. Residues: CASSQSRGQPQHF.

J is TRBJ1-1 and V is TRBV29-1; possible D gene TRBD1, 6 bases. The germline CDR1 and CDR2 sequences are SQVTM and ANQGSEA. There are 13 residues in the CDR3. V lost 5 bases to trimming and J lost 5 bases, with 15 bases between them. The CDR3, as DNA: TGCAGCGTTAGGGACACGAGCGTTACTGAAGCTTTCTTT. Protein sequence: CSVRDTSVTEAFF.